Listed here are 10 T cell receptor beta chains from one sample, sequenced in a study of blood T cell repertoires in COVID-19. The data were produced by immunoSEQ multiplex PCR, yet TCRdb's version contains in-frame clones alone and is incomplete. The sample carries 250,000 to 300,000 clones, roughly 90% recorded once. Material: peripheral blood. All receptors derive from a woman aged 60-75 years with acute or convalescent COVID-19.

In DNA form, the CDR3 reads TGCGCCAGCAGCATCCAAGGGGGGGGTGGATACAATGAGCAGTTCTTC. It translates to CASSIQGGGGYNEQFF. This chain links TRBV5-1 with TRBJ2-1; D is possibly TRBD2 (7 bases). V was clipped by 4 bases and J by 4 bases, with 18 bases between them. The CDR3 runs to 16 residues. The germline V gene encodes CDR1 SGHRS and CDR2 YFSETQ. The whole variable domain, remainder taken from reference TRBV5-1 and TRBJ2-1, is KAGVTQTPRYLIKTRGQQVTLSCSPISGHRSVSWYQQTPGQGLQFLFEYFSETQRNKGNFPGRFSGRQFSNSRSEMNVSTLELGDSALYLCASSIQGGGGYNEQFFGPGTRLTVL.

This clone was detected only a few times. V gene TRBV28 combines with J gene TRBJ1-2; 9 bases line up with TRBD1. V was clipped by 7 bases and J by 7 bases; unmatched bases: 16. Germline CDR1 MDHEN, CDR2 SYDVKM. The CDR3 covers 16 residues. The CDR3 region is CASNPAPWDREGGYTF. CDR3 DNA sequence: TGTGCCAGCAACCCAGCTCCCTGGGACAGGGAGGGTGGCTACACCTTC.

The chain is built from TRBV5-1 and TRBJ2-7; 9 positions match TRBD1. J lost 6 bases, V lost 0 bases, and 7 bases had no gene match. The germline gives CDR1 SGHRS, CDR2 YFSETQ. The CDR3 loop spans 15 amino acids. CDR3 residues: CASSLAIQGAGEQYF. CDR3 DNA: TGCGCCAGCAGCTTGGCGATACAGGGGGCGGGCGAGCAGTACTTC.

The chain carries TRBV7-2 and TRBJ2-7, with a weak D call TRBD1 (6 bases). Deletions cut 1 base from V and 2 bases from J, with 12 bases between. CDR1 SGHTA and CDR2 FQGNSA come from the germline V gene. The CDR3 covers 15 residues. This CDR3 is CASSLVQGMAYEQYF. Written as DNA, the CDR3 is TGTGCCAGCAGCTTAGTGCAGGGGATGGCCTACGAGCAGTACTTC.

The chain carries TRBV11-2 and TRBJ1-4; 8 bases align to TRBD1. V lost 7 bases, J lost 3 bases, and 7 bases stayed unmatched. Germline CDR1 and CDR2: SGHAT and FQNNGV. This CDR3 is built from 15 residues. Written as DNA, the CDR3 is TGTGCCAGCACCTCTGGACAGGGACCTAATGAAAAACTGTTTTTT. Protein sequence: CASTSGQGPNEKLFF.

The chain combines TRBV7-9 with TRBJ2-5; TRBD1 matches at 8 bases. Germline CDR1 SEHNR, CDR2 FQNEAQ (reference sequence). J lost 4 bases, V lost 4 bases, and 2 bases had no gene match. This CDR3 spans 13 amino acids. CDR3 DNA sequence: TGTGCCAGCAGCTGGACAGGGTCAGAGACCCAGTACTTC. Its protein product is CASSWTGSETQYF.

V gene TRBV28 combines with J gene TRBJ1-5; 10 nucleotides line up with TRBD1. Germline CDR1 MDHEN, CDR2 SYDVKM. The V segment lost 2 bases and the J segment 2 bases; nucleotides outside the gene matches: 3. This CDR3 is built from 16 residues. This CDR3 reads CASSLGDRGGNQPQHF. CDR3 nucleotides: TGTGCCAGCAGTTTAGGGGACAGGGGTGGCAATCAGCCCCAGCATTTT. The whole variable domain, filled in from reference TRBV28 and TRBJ1-5, reads DVKVTQSSRYLVKRTGEKVFLECVQDMDHENMFWYRQDPGLGLRLIYFSYDVKMKEKGDIPEGYSVSREKKERFSLILESASTNQTSMYLCASSLGDRGGNQPQHFGDGTRLSIL.

The count of this clone is one. The chain couples TRBV19 to TRBJ2-1, with 9 nucleotides matching TRBD2. With V trimmed by 7 bases and J by 8 bases, 12 bases remained unmatched. Per the germline V gene, CDR1 is LNHDA and CDR2 is SQIVND (reference sequence). There are 15 residues in the CDR3. CDR3 protein: CASIRAGGPRDEQFF. The CDR3 DNA sequence: TGTGCCAGTATAAGAGCGGGAGGTCCTCGGGATGAGCAGTTCTTC.

The CDR3: CASSTGVVVNEQFF. The DNA for the CDR3 is TGTGCCAGTAGTACGGGGGTGGTGGTGAATGAGCAGTTCTTC. The chain combines TRBV19 with TRBJ2-1; tentatively, D is TRBD2 (6 bases). CDR1 and CDR2 from the germline V gene are LNHDA and SQIVND (reference sequence). V lost 4 bases and J lost 7, with 14 bases in between. There are 14 residues in the CDR3.

The chain recombines TRBV6-5 with TRBJ1-1; a weak D match, TRBD1 (6 bases). The CDR3 is made up of 15 amino acids. V was pared by 5 bases and J by 1 base, with 14 bases between. Germline values: CDR1 MNHEY, CDR2 SVGAGI. The CDR3 coding sequence is TGTGCCAGCAGTCCCCGGGGGGGGGCGAACACTGAAGCTTTCTTT. It is translated as CASSPRGGANTEAFF.